This entry describes one T cell receptor beta chain. Its recognized antigen is unknown. Base-call qualities are not available, and no considerably larger clone is one nucleotide away. The CDR3 numbers 14 residues from cysteine through phenylalanine. CDR3 DNA only is kept here, 42 bases in frame from base 1. V drops 3 bases and J drops 3 bases, leaving 12 bases in between. The germline V gene provides CDR1 WSHSY and CDR2 SAAADI. The collaborating institutions used their own protocols to collect whole blood in K2EDTA tubes. For TCRbeta analysis, collaborators shipped samples as frozen whole blood, isolated PBMCs, or DNA extracted from either of those sample types. The immunoSEQ Assay, a bias-controlled multiplex PCR, was used to amplify TCRbeta CDR3 regions from genomic DNA. In the authors' own workflow: The number of nucleated cells in each sample was estimated by amplification of reference gene primers within the assay. To quantify the absolute abundance of each unique TCRbeta CDR3 rearrangement, sequence reads were collapsed and filtered. For each sample, productive Simpson clonality was calculated as the square root of Simpson's diversity index across productive rearrangements. TCRdb took over this immuneACCESS table, retaining in-frame rearrangements with V and J assigned. Such tables are incomplete; in checked studies, under half of the missing clones stem from an unresolved V gene, and the remainder is unexplained. The V and J calls and the clone size are those of that table, but D and trimming were determined from the DNA. A total of about 250,000 clones appear in this sample, approximately 86% of them only once. Roughly 1.4% of the sample rests with the top ten.

This sample was included in a study of blood T cell repertoires in COVID-19 (dated by TCRdb to 2018 to 2021). In terms of the full investigation: Samples from collaborators originated in the United States, Italy and Spain and spanned both the acute and convalescent phases of COVID-19. The prospective study material was composed of cDNA or gDNA derived from T cells, B-cell-depleted T cells, or PBMCs. Deeply sampled blood TCRbeta repertoires from subjects exposed to, actively infected with, or recovered from COVID-19 were included in the dataset. A freely available public database, intended as a resource for researchers studying the immune response to SARS-CoV-2, is where the repertoires were released. The samples were drawn from two sources: the first 160 participants of the ongoing ImmuneRACE study, and 1,000 to 1,500 subjects contributed by 6 global collaborators. A de-identified subject ID, COVID-19 status, age in years and sex were almost always included in the sample metadata. Where available, HLA class I and class II types were obtained from metadata supplied by the sample provider rather than from assay-based typing. Summary of the overall study and its limitations: How much clinical and demographic metadata was included differed by source and by participant, and the metadata was provided uncurated.

The sequence was obtained from a man older than 75 with acute or convalescent COVID-19. This chain joins TRBV10-2 to TRBJ2-7; a tentative D match to TRBD2 spans 6 bases. Source material: peripheral blood. In nucleotides, the sequence is TGCGCCAGCAGTGAACAGGCGGGATTCTACGAGCAGTACTTC. This sequence encodes CASSEQAGFYEQYF.